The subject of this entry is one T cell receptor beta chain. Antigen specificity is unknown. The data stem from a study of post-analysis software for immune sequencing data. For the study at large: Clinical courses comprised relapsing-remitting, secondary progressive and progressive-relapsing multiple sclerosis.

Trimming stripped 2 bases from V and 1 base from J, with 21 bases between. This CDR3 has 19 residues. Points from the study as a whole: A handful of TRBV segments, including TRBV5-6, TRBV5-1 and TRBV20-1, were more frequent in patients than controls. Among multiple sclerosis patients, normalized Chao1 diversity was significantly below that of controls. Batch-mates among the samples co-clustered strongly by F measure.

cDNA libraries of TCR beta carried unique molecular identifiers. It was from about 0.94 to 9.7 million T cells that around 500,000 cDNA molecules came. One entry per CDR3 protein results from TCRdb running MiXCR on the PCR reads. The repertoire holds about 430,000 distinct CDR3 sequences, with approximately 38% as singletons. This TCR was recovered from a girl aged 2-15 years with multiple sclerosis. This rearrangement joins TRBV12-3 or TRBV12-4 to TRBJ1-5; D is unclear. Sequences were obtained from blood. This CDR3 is CASSLLVRTPYQSNQPQHF. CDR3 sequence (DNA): TGTGCCAGCAGTTTATTGGTCCGGACCCCTTATCAGAGCAATCAGCCCCAGCATTTT.